The 11 T cell receptor beta chains in this list originate from one sample, sequenced in a study of cytomegalovirus exposure and HLA in healthy donors (dated by TCRdb to 2017 to 2019). The method behind the library was the immunoSEQ multiplex PCR assay. The multiplex PCR relied on a mix of 60 forward primers for TCR Vbeta segments and 13 reverse primers for TCR Jbeta segments. The table was pulled from immuneACCESS by TCRdb, which kept in-frame rearrangements only. Such tables lose some clones; where checked, under half of the loss comes from unresolved V genes, and the rest has no known cause. Here the sample has about 110,000 clones; 60% to 75% occur a single time. Of the sample, 11% falls within the top ten clones. Input material: PBMCs. The receptors derive from a man between 35 and 55 years old in good health and CMV-seropositive.

Only a few counts were recorded for this clone. This chain joins TRBV7-9 and TRBJ2-1, with 8 bases identical to TRBD2. V was clipped by 3 bases and J by 9 bases; unmatched bases: 1. The CDR3 sequence is 12 residues long. In germline, CDR1 is SEHNR, CDR2 FQNEAQ (reference sequence). The CDR3 sequence is CASSFSGIEQFF. The CDR3, as DNA: TGTGCCAGCAGCTTTAGCGGGATTGAGCAGTTCTTC.

The J gene is TRBJ1-1, the V gene TRBV27; D unresolved. The germline CDR1 and CDR2 sequences are MNHEY and SMNVEV (reference sequence). V was trimmed by 2 bases and J by 5 bases, leaving 9 bases between them. The CDR3 totals 13 residues. CDR3 in amino acids: CASSLTPTTEAFF. CDR3 in DNA: TGTGCCAGCAGTTTAACCCCAACAACTGAAGCTTTCTTT.

This clone has only a few counts. V gene TRBV7-9 combines with J gene TRBJ2-3; D possibly corresponds to TRBD1 (5 bases). This CDR3 has 12 residues. CDR1 and CDR2 (germline): SEHNR, FQNEAQ (reference sequence). V lost 5 bases, J lost 4 bases, and 7 bases lay in between. The CDR3 sequence is CASSPGSDTQYF. In DNA form, the CDR3 reads TGTGCCAGCAGCCCAGGGTCAGATACGCAGTATTTT.

At least ten counts were recorded for this clone. The J gene is TRBJ1-1, the V gene TRBV10-3, with D perhaps TRBD1 (6 bases). Trimming took 4 bases from V and 4 from J, leaving 13 bases between them. This CDR3 region has 14 residues. Germline CDR1 and CDR2: ENHRY and SYGVKD. The CDR3 is CAISGSGAGTEAFF. Written as DNA, the CDR3 is TGTGCCATCAGTGGTTCAGGGGCGGGCACTGAAGCTTTCTTT.

The genes are TRBV4-2 and TRBJ2-2, with 11 bases aligning to TRBD1. With 0 bases clipped from V and 0 bases from J, the junction kept 6 bases outside the gene matches. Germline values: CDR1 LGHNA, CDR2 YNFKEQ. The CDR3 has 19 amino acids. CDR3 in amino acids: CASSQDPGQGDANTGELFF. Written as DNA, the CDR3 is TGTGCCAGCAGCCAAGATCCGGGACAGGGGGACGCGAACACCGGGGAGCTGTTTTTT.

The chain employs TRBV28 and TRBJ2-5; 8 nucleotides agree with TRBD1. TRBJ2-7 explains the end of the DNA better; the J call may be wrong. The V gene's germline CDR1 is MDHEN and CDR2 SYDVKM. The CDR3 contains 15 residues. This CDR3 reads CASTSTGGFSYEQYF. The CDR3 region has the DNA TGTGCCAGCACTTCTACAGGGGGATTCTCCTACGAGCAGTACTTC.

This clone was detected only once. The rearrangement joins TRBV27 to TRBJ2-4; TRBD2 agrees at 7 bases. The CDR3 sequence is 14 residues long. From germline, CDR1 is MNHEY and CDR2 SMNVEV (reference sequence). V trimming: 6 bases; J trimming: 3 bases; junction bases outside the gene matches: 5. The CDR3 region has the DNA TGTGCCAGCAGCTACCGGGGGGTCAAAAACATTCAGTACTTC. Its protein product is CASSYRGVKNIQYF.

This chain uses TRBV6-6 with TRBJ1-1; D is ambiguous. The germline V gene has CDR1 MNHNY and CDR2 SVGAGI (reference sequence). V lost 6 bases and J 8 bases, leaving 10 bases between the germline ends. CDR3 length: 11 residues. The chain's CDR3 is CASSRREEAFF. In nucleotides, the CDR3 is TGTGCCAGCAGCCGCCGGGAGGAAGCTTTCTTT.

The genes are TRBV5-6 and TRBJ2-7, with a possible D match to TRBD2 (5 bases). Germline V gene lookup returns CDR1 SGHDT and CDR2 YYEEEE. The CDR3 has 13 residues. V was cut by 2 bases and J by 4 bases, with 10 bases left in between. This chain's CDR3 is CASSLRWTYEQYF. The CDR3 nucleotides read TGTGCCAGCAGCTTACGGTGGACTTACGAGCAGTACTTC.

V gene TRBV28 combines with J gene TRBJ1-1; no clear D. Germline V lookup: CDR1 MDHEN, CDR2 SYDVKM. Trimming stripped 4 bases from V and 2 bases from J, with 11 bases between. This CDR3 is 14 amino acids long. Here the CDR3 reads CASSSDFGNTEAFF. The DNA of the CDR3 is TGTGCCAGCAGTTCCGATTTCGGTAACACTGAAGCTTTCTTT.

This sequence joins TRBV27 and TRBJ1-2, with unresolved D. Germline assignment: CDR1 MNHEY and CDR2 SMNVEV (reference sequence). The CDR3 length is 15 residues. Trimming pared 5 bases from V and 3 bases from J, leaving 16 bases between. For the CDR3, the DNA is TGTGCCAGCAGTCACACAAGAACCATCCACTATGGCTACACCTTC. Translated, it gives CASSHTRTIHYGYTF.